Below, 17 T cell receptor beta chains from the same sample are listed, as sequenced in a study of T cells in Graves' hyperthyroidism and ophthalmopathy. RNA transcripts served as the template for amplifying TCR beta CDR3 regions. Researchers ran a first-round RT-PCR on the TCR CDR3 using the HTBI primer set. TCRdb reprocessed the multiplex PCR reads via MiXCR and lists one record per CDR3 protein. The top ten hold roughly 7.2% of the sample, which has 600,000 to 700,000 distinct CDR3 sequences, roughly 45% seen once. Sequencing used peripheral blood or thyroid tissue (not recorded which). The receptors originated from an adult man with Graves' disease, either hyperthyroidism or ophthalmopathy (not recorded which).

This clonotype was seen only a few times. The genes are TRBV19 and TRBJ1-4, with 9 bases fitting TRBD1. Germline loops: CDR1 LNHDA, CDR2 SQIVND (reference sequence). CDR3 length equals 14 residues. V was clipped by 6 bases and J by 7 bases; unmatched bases: 6. The CDR3 region has the DNA TGTGCCAGTAGGGCGACAGGGGGTGCTGAAAAACTGTTTTTT. It translates to CASRATGGAEKLFF.

The rearrangement uses TRBV5-1 and TRBJ1-5; D is unclear. Deletions cut 0 bases from V and 3 bases from J, with 10 bases between. Germline V gene sequence: CDR1 SGHRS, CDR2 YFSETQ. The CDR3 has 15 amino acids. The CDR3 region has the DNA TGCGCCAGCAGCTTGGGCGGAGGAGACAATCAGCCCCAGCATTTT. Its protein is CASSLGGGDNQPQHF.

The chain has TRBV7-2 and TRBJ2-7; D uncertain. The ends were cut back, 2 bases at V and 2 bases at J, with 10 bases in the middle. CDR1 is SGHTA, CDR2 FQGNSA, per germline. The CDR3 contains 14 residues. This chain's CDR3 is CASSLFGWAYEQYF. The DNA for the CDR3 is TGTGCCAGCAGCTTATTCGGGTGGGCCTACGAGCAGTACTTC.

This clonotype appeared many times. The J gene is TRBJ1-1, the V gene TRBV6-6; D is ambiguous. This CDR3 has 12 amino acids. V lost 6 bases and J lost 0, with 5 bases in between. Per the germline V gene, CDR1 is MNHNY and CDR2 is SVGAGI (reference sequence). This chain's CDR3 is CASRILNTEAFF. CDR3 nucleotide sequence: TGTGCCAGCAGGATCTTGAACACTGAAGCTTTCTTT.

In its sample, this clonotype was seen many times. The CDR3 DNA is TGTGCCAGCAGCCCGGACAGGGTCGGTGCAGAGACCCAGTACTTC. Its protein is CASSPDRVGAETQYF. This chain links TRBV11-2 with TRBJ2-5; 8 bases are a match to TRBD1. V lost 5 bases, J lost 4 bases, and 9 bases stayed unmatched. The germline V gene has CDR1 SGHAT and CDR2 FQNNGV. This CDR3 region has 15 residues.

The chain carries TRBV5-1 and TRBJ2-7; perhaps TRBD2 as D (5 bases). The CDR3 is 15 amino acids. Germline V gives CDR1 SGHRS, CDR2 YFSETQ. Trimming removed 0 bases at V and 0 bases at J, with 10 bases between. CDR3 DNA sequence: TGCGCCAGCAGCTTGGAGGGAGTGGGCTCCTACGAGCAGTACTTC. Its protein product is CASSLEGVGSYEQYF.

The chain employs TRBV19 and TRBJ1-2; 9 bases line up with TRBD1. The trim removed 8 bases at V and 4 bases at J, leaving 8 bases unmatched. CDR3 length: 14 residues. Germline-derived CDR1 and CDR2 are LNHDA and SQIVND (reference sequence). CDR3 in amino acids: CASHNRGLIYGYTF. CDR3 DNA sequence: TGTGCCAGTCACAACAGGGGGCTAATCTATGGCTACACCTTC.

This rearrangement joins TRBV20-1 to TRBJ2-7; 8 positions agree with TRBD1. Germline V CDR1 and CDR2: DFQATT, SNEGSKA (reference sequence). This CDR3 is 12 amino acids long. Trimming cost V 5 bases and J 5 bases; bases outside gene matches: 5. The CDR3 nucleotides are TGCAGTGCTGGCCCAGGGGGCCACGAGCAGTACTTC. The encoded protein is CSAGPGGHEQYF.

There are many counts of this clonotype. This chain connects TRBV11-2 to TRBJ1-2; D is possibly TRBD1 (6 bases). Trimming stripped 1 base from V and 7 bases from J, with 10 bases between. The germline CDR1 and CDR2 sequences are SGHAT and FQNNGV. CDR3 length equals 13 residues. The CDR3 here is CASSLAGDLGYTF. The CDR3 coding sequence is TGTGCCAGCAGCTTAGCAGGGGACCTTGGCTACACCTTC.

The chain recombines TRBV7-4 with TRBJ1-2; D not certain. Trimming cost V 6 bases and J 9 bases, with 17 bases left between them. This CDR3 has 13 residues. From germline, CDR1 is SGHVT and CDR2 SQSDAQ. DNA for the CDR3: TGTGCCAGCAGTGAAGCATCGGCACTCAGCTACACCTTC. Its protein product is CASSEASALSYTF. The full variable domain, completed using reference TRBV7-4 and TRBJ1-2, is GAGVSQSPRYKVAKRGRDVALRCDSISGHVTLYWYRQTLGQGSEVLTYSQSDAQRDKSGRPSGRFSAERPERSVSTLKIQRTEQGDSAVYLCASSEASALSYTFGSGTRLTVV.

This chain connects TRBV29-1 to TRBJ1-2; D is uncertain. V shed 2 bases and J shed 5 bases, with 6 bases lying between them. The germline V gene encodes CDR1 SQVTM and CDR2 ANQGSEA. The CDR3 covers 11 residues. CDR3 region: CSVESEYGYTF. In nucleotides, the CDR3 is TGCAGCGTTGAATCGGAGTATGGCTACACCTTC.

The chain carries TRBV5-1 and TRBJ2-2; a possible D gene is TRBD1 (6 bases). This CDR3 is built from 16 residues. Germline V lookup: CDR1 SGHRS, CDR2 YFSETQ. V was pared by 0 bases and J by 6 bases, with 15 bases between. CDR3 in amino acids: CASSLATGLMAGELFF. In nucleotides, the CDR3 is TGCGCCAGCAGCTTGGCTACAGGGTTAATGGCCGGGGAGCTGTTTTTT.

To note about this clonotype: A much larger clone is a single base away; this may be a read error. This chain joins TRBV14 and TRBJ2-7, with 10 bases identical to TRBD1. This CDR3 has 14 amino acids. V lost 5 bases to trimming and J lost 2 bases; unmatched junction nucleotides: 3. Germline CDR1 SGHDN, CDR2 FVKESK. CDR3 region: CASSGTGAAYEQYF. CDR3 in DNA: TGTGCCAGCAGCGGGACAGGGGCGGCCTACGAGCAGTACTTC.

A few counts support this clonotype. The chain joins TRBV7-8 to TRBJ1-1; 9 nucleotides match TRBD1. Germline CDR1 reads SGHVS; CDR2 reads FQNEAQ. Trimming took 7 bases from V and 0 from J; bases not matched to a gene: 6. CDR3 length equals 15 residues. The DNA of the CDR3 is TGTGCCAGCAACGGACAGGGGATACTGAACACTGAAGCTTTCTTT. Its protein is CASNGQGILNTEAFF.

This clonotype was recorded many times. The chain uses TRBV7-9 and TRBJ1-1; D gene uncertain. Germline V lookup: CDR1 SEHNR, CDR2 FQNEAQ (reference sequence). V was pared by 4 bases and J by 6 bases, with 9 bases between. This CDR3 is 12 amino acids long. The CDR3 loop is CASSSGRAEAFF. The CDR3 DNA reads as TGTGCCAGCAGCTCGGGCCGGGCTGAAGCTTTCTTT. Based on the CDR3 plus reference TRBV7-9 and TRBJ1-1, the full variable domain is DTGVSQNPRHKITKRGQNVTFRCDPISEHNRLYWYRQTLGQGPEFLTYFQNEAQLEKSRLLSDRFSAERPKGSFSTLEIQRTEQGDSAMYLCASSSGRAEAFFGQGTRLTVV.

This chain connects TRBV19 to TRBJ1-1; D may be TRBD1 (5 bases). CDR1 LNHDA and CDR2 SQIVND come from the germline V gene (reference sequence). V shed 3 bases and J shed 7 bases, with 9 bases lying between them. The CDR3 is 12 amino acids. CDR3 in DNA: TGTGCCAGTAGTATTCAGGGAGGTGAAGCTTTCTTT. This codes for CASSIQGGEAFF.

The chain uses TRBV9 and TRBJ2-7; D is undetermined. The V end was cut by 2 bases, the J end by 1 base, with 7 bases between. The CDR3 consists of 13 residues. Germline V gene sequence: CDR1 SGDLS, CDR2 YYNGEE. CDR3 sequence reads: CASSVQDSYEQYF. CDR3 coding DNA: TGTGCCAGCAGCGTCCAGGATTCCTACGAGCAGTACTTC.